These T cell receptor beta chains were read from a single sample in a study of T-cell reconstitution after alpha-beta-depleted transplantation in children. TCRdb passed the PCR reads through MiXCR, listing each CDR3 protein once. The data contain about 980,000 distinct CDR3 sequences, about 29% of them singletons. The sample in question was PBMCs, mostly from graft donor cells, obtained 360 days after TCRalphabeta/CD19-depleted stem cell transplant. All receptors derive from a boy younger than two who had a stem cell transplant for SCID, so the T cells may come from the graft donor. Both conserved end residues are part of each CDR3. The order of the fields is J gene, V gene, CDR3 protein.

j_call: TRBJ2-1
v_call: TRBV6-1
cdr3_aa: CASSDGGPYNEQFF

j_call: TRBJ2-1
v_call: TRBV12-3/TRBV12-4
cdr3_aa: CASSTTTANSYNEQFF

j_call: TRBJ2-1
v_call: TRBV5-1
cdr3_aa: CASSRRQTSYNEQFF

j_call: TRBJ1-1
v_call: TRBV5-6
cdr3_aa: CASSLAGGLSTEAFF

j_call: TRBJ2-5
v_call: TRBV20-1
cdr3_aa: CSASGVRGTKETQYF

j_call: TRBJ2-1
v_call: TRBV12-3/TRBV12-4
cdr3_aa: CASSRAWTGPYNEQFF

j_call: TRBJ2-3
v_call: TRBV15
cdr3_aa: CATSRDFYPGTTDTQYF

j_call: TRBJ2-2
v_call: TRBV27
cdr3_aa: CASSFGAPIISGELFF

j_call: TRBJ2-2
v_call: TRBV11-1
cdr3_aa: CASSSSSPGELFF

j_call: TRBJ2-7
v_call: TRBV6-2/TRBV6-3
cdr3_aa: CASSYPTDSYEQYF

j_call: TRBJ2-2
v_call: TRBV4-1
cdr3_aa: CASSQDGPSRSGELFF

j_call: TRBJ1-1
v_call: TRBV12-3/TRBV12-4
cdr3_aa: CASSFYGKNTEAFF

j_call: TRBJ2-2
v_call: TRBV4-2
cdr3_aa: CASSQEEFADRGGPGELFF

j_call: TRBJ1-1
v_call: TRBV3-1
cdr3_aa: CASSQGLGGSRGRNTEAFF

j_call: TRBJ2-5
v_call: TRBV7-6
cdr3_aa: CASSPGLSGETQYF

j_call: TRBJ2-1
v_call: TRBV25-1
cdr3_aa: CASSERGRGNNEQFF

j_call: TRBJ2-3
v_call: TRBV6-5
cdr3_aa: CASSYFQGNTDTQYF

j_call: TRBJ2-1
v_call: TRBV12-3/TRBV12-4
cdr3_aa: CASTLAGAVYNEQFF

j_call: TRBJ2-3
v_call: TRBV28
cdr3_aa: CASRSARPLDTQYF

j_call: TRBJ2-3
v_call: TRBV9
cdr3_aa: CASSPGPLITDTQYF